This record covers a single T cell receptor beta chain. These data belong to a study of blood T cells in healthy people across ages. The second PCR ran roughly 6 to 11 cycles with a sample-barcoded 5' primer and J-beta primers. TCRdb reanalysed the 5' RACE reads using MiXCR and keeps one entry per CDR3 protein. The sample has roughly 860,000 distinct CDR3 sequences, around 62% seen once; the top ten hold about 30%. The CDR3 is 18 residues long. The V end lost 2 bases, the J end lost 4 bases, and 18 bases lay between the germline ends. Germline CDR1 is SEHNR and CDR2 is FQNEAQ (reference sequence). The sequencing sample was made of blood. This TCR derives from a man aged 30-40 years in good health. The rearrangement uses TRBV7-9 and TRBJ2-6; no definite D call. CDR3: CASSLHYSLARGANVLTF. CDR3 in DNA: TGTGCCAGCAGCTTACACTACAGCCTCGCACGGGGGGCCAACGTCCTGACTTTC.